The text below deals with one TCR beta chain. This clonotype turned up a few times. Its target antigen remains unknown. Per-base qualities were not stored, and no clone one base away is much larger. The data were obtained in a study of T cells in Graves' hyperthyroidism and ophthalmopathy (dated by TCRdb to the late 2010s). At the level of the whole study: Peripheral blood was collected at initial diagnosis, before any treatment. To identify TCR V-J signatures that set the groups apart, the researchers used a discovery cohort of roughly 100 patients, made up of 40 to 45 with Graves' ophthalmopathy and around 58 with stable Graves' hyperthyroidism. An independent validation cohort of 18 to 20 hyperthyroidism patients and approximately 17 patients who later progressed to ophthalmopathy tested prospective prediction of ophthalmopathy. For training and testing, the roughly 100 patients in the discovery cohort were randomly divided in a 7:3 ratio. Thyroid tissue and blood T-cell repertoires from six Graves' hyperthyroidism patients were also compared in the study. Once sampling was done, hyperthyroidism patients were given methimazole at a starting dose of 30 mg daily, whereas ophthalmopathy patients were given high-dose intravenous methylprednisolone. The paper reports TCR Vbeta CDR3 sequencing of roughly 140 peripheral blood samples: 43 ophthalmopathy, 75 to 80 hyperthyroidism and approximately 17 progressor patients.

CDR1 and CDR2 (DFQATT, SNEGSKA) derive from the germline V gene (reference sequence). The junction shows trimming of 6 bases on V and 0 bases on J, and the gene matches do not reach 4 bases of it. From the cysteine up to the phenylalanine, the CDR3 has a length of 14 residues. Of the read, only the CDR3 DNA is kept; its 42 bases are in frame from base 1. Amplification of TCR beta CDR3 regions was carried out from RNA transcripts. For the first round of RT-PCR on the TCR CDR3, the HTBI primer set was used together with the Qiagen OneStep RT-PCR kit. A second multiplex PCR round built the libraries, followed by size selection and purification. Sequencing of the libraries was done on an Illumina HiSeq2000 using paired-end 100 bp reads. The original methods were these. SOAPnuke was used to process the raw data, removing reads that contained adapters or uncalled bases, had a mean Phred below 15, or lacked an exact match to the constant primer or identifier. COPE v1.2.5 was used to merge the high-quality paired reads, and each unique nucleotide sequence was defined as a clonotype. Clonotypes were aligned to IMGT TRBV, TRBD and TRBJ reference segments using MiTCR v1.1. Analysis was restricted to V-J combinations with a frequency above 0.0001, which covered 98% to 99.2% of repertoires. A TCS score was defined as the ratio of F50 (clonal expansion) to E x V (chaos), with BLOSUM62-based TCRdist applied between CDR3 peptides within each V-J. Welch's t-statistics and random forest reduced just over 500 V-J features to about 13, which were used in a naive Bayes classifier (R e1071). TCRdb passed the public sequencing reads through fastp at Q25 and MiXCR, retaining productive beta sequences. Rows merge per CDR3 protein into single entries with the most common DNA and genes. The V and J calls come from TCRdb's annotation, not from the publication. The sample contains approximately 620,000 distinct CDR3 sequences, more than 15% of them found a single time. Roughly 3.4% of the sample lies in the top ten.

Points the paper makes about the study in general: In validation, the model predicted progression to ophthalmopathy a median of about 5.9 months before onset, with approximately 71% sensitivity and more than 72% specificity. A 13 V-J signature model separated ophthalmopathy from stable hyperthyroidism, with just over 85% sensitivity and around 84% specificity in cross-validation and 80%/75% in testing. Sample size was not statistically predetermined, and blinding of investigators to group allocation was not performed. Most expanded thyroid clonotypes (frequency above 0.001) were also found in blood, which suggests that blood repertoires may mirror thyroid immune responses.

Ophthalmopathy patients had moderately to severely active disease, with a Clinical Activity Score of 3 or more, a NOSPECS grade of 4 or more, and a disease duration of less than 3 months. Any patient with an uncontrolled infection, another autoimmune disease, pregnancy or lactation was excluded. Diagnoses relied on clinical symptoms, serum thyroxine and TRAb, thyroid ultrasound and orbital computed tomography. Ficoll-Paque density gradient centrifugation was used to isolate PBMCs from under 11 ml of fresh peripheral blood. Total RNA was extracted using Trizol reagent, and RNA quality was assessed on an Agilent 2100 Bioanalyzer.

The sequence was collected from a woman aged 35 to 49 with Graves' ophthalmopathy. The rearranged segments are TRBV20-1 and TRBJ2-1, with TRBD2 identical over 8 junction bases. Sequencing used blood. The CDR3 in this case is CSARGGNSYNEQFF. In nucleotide form, the sequence is TGCAGTGCCCGCGGGGGGAACTCCTACAATGAGCAGTTCTTC.